Listed here is a single T cell receptor (beta chain). Its specificity is unknown. This CDR3 contains 13 residues. Germline V CDR1 and CDR2: SGDLS, YYNGEE. Trimming took 1 base from V and 15 from J, leaving 17 bases between them. Generated by immunoSEQ multiplex PCR, the TCRdb table keeps only in-frame clones and is missing some. The profile covers nearly 90,000 clones, with over 75% appearing a single time and more than 5% taken by the ten largest. The sample comes from a study of T cell responses to AZD1222 COVID-19 vaccine. The study, taken as a whole, reports: Repertoires in all cases were sampled only once the peak T cell response had passed.

This sequence joins TRBV9 and TRBJ1-3; D might be TRBD1 (6 bases). Source: peripheral blood, taken 28 days after the second AZD1222 dose. The receptor was derived from an adult who received the AZD1222 COVID-19 vaccine. CDR3 in DNA: TGTGCCAGCAGCGTAAGCCCGGACAGAAACCAATATTTT. It specifies CASSVSPDRNQYF.